The TCR beta chain described here comes from a study of T cell responses to AZD1222 COVID-19 vaccine. Study-wide results and limits: Only a handful of AZD1222 recipients tested seropositive at baseline.

The table came from immunoSEQ multiplex PCR; TCRdb's copy has only in-frame clones and leaves some out. The sample yields about 96,000 clones, roughly nine tenths seen once. For this clone: Its antigen is not known.

This CDR3 contains 15 residues. Germline V gene lookup returns CDR1 SGHTA and CDR2 FQGNSA. Losses at the gene ends were 5 bases for V and 1 base for J; bases not matched to a gene: 5. The TCR originated in an adult in good health. The input for sequencing was peripheral blood, taken on day 0 of AZD1222 vaccination. The chain is built from TRBV7-2 and TRBJ1-3, with 7 bases aligning to TRBD1. The CDR3: CASSHRDSSGNTIYF. CDR3 nucleotide sequence: TGTGCCAGCAGCCACCGGGACAGTTCTGGAAACACCATATATTTT.